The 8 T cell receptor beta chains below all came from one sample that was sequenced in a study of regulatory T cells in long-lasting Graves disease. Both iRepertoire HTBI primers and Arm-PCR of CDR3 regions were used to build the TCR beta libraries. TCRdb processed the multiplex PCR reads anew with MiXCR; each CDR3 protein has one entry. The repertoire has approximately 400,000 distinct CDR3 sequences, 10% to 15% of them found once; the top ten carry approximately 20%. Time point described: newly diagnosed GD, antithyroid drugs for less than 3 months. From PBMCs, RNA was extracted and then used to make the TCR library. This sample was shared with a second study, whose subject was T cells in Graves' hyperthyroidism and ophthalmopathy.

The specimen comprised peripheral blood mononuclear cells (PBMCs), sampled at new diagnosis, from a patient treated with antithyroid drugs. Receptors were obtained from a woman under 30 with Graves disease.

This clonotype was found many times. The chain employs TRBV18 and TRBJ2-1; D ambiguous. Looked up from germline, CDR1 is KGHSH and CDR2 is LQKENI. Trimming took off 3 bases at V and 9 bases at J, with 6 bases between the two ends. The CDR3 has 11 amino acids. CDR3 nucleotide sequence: TGTGCCAGCTCACCGACGGGTGAGCAGTTCTTC. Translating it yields CASSPTGEQFF.

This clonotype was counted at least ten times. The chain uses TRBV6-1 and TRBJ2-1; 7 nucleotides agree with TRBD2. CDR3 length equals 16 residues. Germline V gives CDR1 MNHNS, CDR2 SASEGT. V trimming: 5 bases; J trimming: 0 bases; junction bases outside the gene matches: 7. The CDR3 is CASSPGRGSSYNEQFF. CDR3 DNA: TGTGCCAGCAGTCCCGGGCGGGGGAGCTCCTACAATGAGCAGTTCTTC.

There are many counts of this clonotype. The CDR3 DNA reads TGTGCCAGCAGTTTAAGGGGCGGGCTAGCGGCCCTATACGAGCAGTACTTC. Encoded protein: CASSLRGGLAALYEQYF. This chain connects TRBV28 to TRBJ2-7; 7 bases line up with TRBD2. Germline V CDR1 and CDR2: MDHEN, SYDVKM. The CDR3 is made up of 17 amino acids. J gave up 4 bases and V 2 bases, and 14 bases lay outside the gene matches.

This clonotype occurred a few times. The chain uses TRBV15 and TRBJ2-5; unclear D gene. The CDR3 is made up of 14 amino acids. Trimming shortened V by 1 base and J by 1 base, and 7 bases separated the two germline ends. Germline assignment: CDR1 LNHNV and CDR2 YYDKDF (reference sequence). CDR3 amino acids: CATSRAGSQETQYF. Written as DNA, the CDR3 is TGTGCCACCAGCAGAGCAGGCAGCCAAGAGACCCAGTACTTC.

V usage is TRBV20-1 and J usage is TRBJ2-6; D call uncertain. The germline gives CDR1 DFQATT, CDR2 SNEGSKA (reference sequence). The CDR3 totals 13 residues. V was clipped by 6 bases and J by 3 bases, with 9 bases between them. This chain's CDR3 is CSAPPGGANVLTF. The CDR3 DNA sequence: TGCAGTGCCCCGCCCGGTGGGGCCAACGTCCTGACTTTC.

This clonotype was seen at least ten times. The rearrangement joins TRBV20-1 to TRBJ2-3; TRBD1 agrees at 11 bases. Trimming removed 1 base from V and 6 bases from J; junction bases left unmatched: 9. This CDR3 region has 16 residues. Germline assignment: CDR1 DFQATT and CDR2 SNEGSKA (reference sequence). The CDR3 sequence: CSARALGQGASDTQYF. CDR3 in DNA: TGCAGTGCTAGAGCGTTAGGACAGGGGGCATCGGATACGCAGTATTTT.

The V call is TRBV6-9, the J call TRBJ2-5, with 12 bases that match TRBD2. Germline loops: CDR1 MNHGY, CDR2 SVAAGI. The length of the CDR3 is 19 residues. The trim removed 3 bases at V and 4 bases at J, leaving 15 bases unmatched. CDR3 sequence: CASSYSHPTSGSFGETQYF. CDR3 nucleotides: TGTGCCAGCAGTTACTCCCACCCGACTAGCGGGAGTTTCGGAGAGACCCAGTACTTC.

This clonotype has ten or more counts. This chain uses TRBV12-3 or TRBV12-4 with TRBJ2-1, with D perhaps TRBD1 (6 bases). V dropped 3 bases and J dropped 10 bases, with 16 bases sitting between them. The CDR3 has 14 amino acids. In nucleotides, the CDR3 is TGTGCCAGCAGTTTTCTAGTGGCGGACAGAGAGCAGTTCTTC. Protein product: CASSFLVADREQFF.